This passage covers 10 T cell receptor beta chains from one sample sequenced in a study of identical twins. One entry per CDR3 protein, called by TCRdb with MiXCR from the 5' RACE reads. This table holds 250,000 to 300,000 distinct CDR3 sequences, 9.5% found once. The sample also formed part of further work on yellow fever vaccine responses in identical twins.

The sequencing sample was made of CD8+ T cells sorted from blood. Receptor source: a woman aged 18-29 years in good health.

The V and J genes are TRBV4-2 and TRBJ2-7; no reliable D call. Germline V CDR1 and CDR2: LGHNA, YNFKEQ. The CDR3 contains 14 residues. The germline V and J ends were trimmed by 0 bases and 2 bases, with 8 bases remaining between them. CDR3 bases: TGTGCCAGCAGCCAAGACCAGGAGACCTACGAGCAGTACTTC. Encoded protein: CASSQDQETYEQYF.

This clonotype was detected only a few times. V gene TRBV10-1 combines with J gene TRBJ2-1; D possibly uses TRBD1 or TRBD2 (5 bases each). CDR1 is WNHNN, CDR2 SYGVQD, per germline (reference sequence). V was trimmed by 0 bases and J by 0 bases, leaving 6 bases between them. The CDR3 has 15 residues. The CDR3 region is CASSESGDSYNEQFF. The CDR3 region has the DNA TGCGCCAGCAGTGAGTCGGGGGACTCCTACAATGAGCAGTTCTTC.

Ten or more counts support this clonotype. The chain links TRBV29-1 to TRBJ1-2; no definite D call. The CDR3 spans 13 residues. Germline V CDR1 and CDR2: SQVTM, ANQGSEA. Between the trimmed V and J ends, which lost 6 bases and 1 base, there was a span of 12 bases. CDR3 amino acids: CSVTTSFNYGYTF. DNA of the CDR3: TGCAGCGTGACGACATCCTTTAACTATGGCTACACCTTC.

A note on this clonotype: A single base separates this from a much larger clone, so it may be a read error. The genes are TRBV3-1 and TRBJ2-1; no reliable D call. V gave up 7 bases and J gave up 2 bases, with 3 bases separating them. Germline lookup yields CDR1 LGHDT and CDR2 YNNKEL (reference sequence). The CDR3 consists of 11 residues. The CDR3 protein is CASITYNEQFF. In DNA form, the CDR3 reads TGTGCCAGCATCACCTACAATGAGCAGTTCTTC.

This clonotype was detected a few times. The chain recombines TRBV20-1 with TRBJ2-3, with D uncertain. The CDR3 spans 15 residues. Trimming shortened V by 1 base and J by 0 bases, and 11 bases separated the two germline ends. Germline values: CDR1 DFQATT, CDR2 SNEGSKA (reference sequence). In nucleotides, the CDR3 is TGCAGTGCTAGAGGCGCGACGGAGAGCACAGATACGCAGTATTTT. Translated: CSARGATESTDTQYF.

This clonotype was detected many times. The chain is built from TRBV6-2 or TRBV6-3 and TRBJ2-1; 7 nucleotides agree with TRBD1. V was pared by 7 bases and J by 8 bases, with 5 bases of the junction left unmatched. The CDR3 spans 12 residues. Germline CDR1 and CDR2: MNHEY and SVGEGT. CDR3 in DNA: TGTGCCAGCACCACGACAGGGTATGAGCAGTTCTTC. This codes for CASTTTGYEQFF.

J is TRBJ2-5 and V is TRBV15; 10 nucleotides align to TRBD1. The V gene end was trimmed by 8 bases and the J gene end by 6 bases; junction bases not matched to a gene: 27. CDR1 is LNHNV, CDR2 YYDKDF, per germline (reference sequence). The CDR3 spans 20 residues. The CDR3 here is CATPDAGTGAPNTKGKTQYF. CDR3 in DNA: TGTGCCACCCCCGACGCCGGGACAGGGGCACCGAACACAAAGGGCAAGACCCAGTACTTC. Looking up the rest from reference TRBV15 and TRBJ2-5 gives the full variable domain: DAMVIQNPRYQVTQFGKPVTLSCSQTLNHNVMYWYQQKSSQAPKLLFHYYDKDFNNEADTPDNFQSRRPNTSFCFLDIRSPGLGDTAMYLCATPDAGTGAPNTKGKTQYFGPGTRLLVL.

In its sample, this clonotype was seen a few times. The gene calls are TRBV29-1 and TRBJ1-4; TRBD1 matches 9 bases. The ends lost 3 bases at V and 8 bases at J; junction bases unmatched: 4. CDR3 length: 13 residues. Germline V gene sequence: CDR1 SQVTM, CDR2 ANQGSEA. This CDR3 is CSVEGQGEEKLFF. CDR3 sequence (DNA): TGCAGCGTTGAGGGACAGGGAGAAGAAAAACTGTTTTTT.

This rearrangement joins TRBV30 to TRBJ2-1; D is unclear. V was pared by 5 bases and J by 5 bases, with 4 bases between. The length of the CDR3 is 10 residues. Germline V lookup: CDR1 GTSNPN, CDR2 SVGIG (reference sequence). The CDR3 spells CAWADNEQFF. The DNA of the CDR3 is TGTGCCTGGGCAGACAATGAGCAGTTCTTC. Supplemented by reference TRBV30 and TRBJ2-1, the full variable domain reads SQTIHQWPATLVQPVGSPLSLECTVEGTSNPNLYWYRQAAGRGLQLLFYSVGIGQISSEVPQNLSASRPQDRQFILSSKKLLLSDSGFYLCAWADNEQFFGPGTRLTVL.

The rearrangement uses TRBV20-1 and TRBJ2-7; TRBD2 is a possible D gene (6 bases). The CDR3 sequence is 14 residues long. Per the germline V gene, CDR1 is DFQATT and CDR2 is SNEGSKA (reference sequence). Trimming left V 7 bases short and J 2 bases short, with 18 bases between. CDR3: CSVSGWDLPYEQYF. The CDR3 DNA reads TGCAGTGTTAGTGGTTGGGACTTACCCTACGAGCAGTACTTC.